The rows below give T cell receptor beta chains drawn from one sample of a study of T cell responses to AZD1222 COVID-19 vaccine. Clones were read by immunoSEQ multiplex PCR, and TCRdb kept only the in-frame ones, dropping some. The sample consists of some 150,000 clones, roughly 89% of them appearing once. The material sequenced was peripheral blood, taken on day 0 of AZD1222 vaccination. Receptors originate from an adult in good health. CDR3s leave out the opening cysteine and the closing phenylalanine or tryptophan. A D gene is named only where the DNA matches it firmly. The size field is filled for only some rows; it gives once, few, many or a size class.

V: TRBV3-1/TRBV3-2
J: TRBJ2-3
D: .
size: once
CDR3: ASSQDRAGGGTDTQY

V: TRBV2
J: TRBJ2-6
D: .
size: .
CDR3: ASSRGSGANVLT

V: TRBV4-3
J: TRBJ2-5
D: TRBD2
size: .
CDR3: ASSQGFGEVAGAQRETQY

V: TRBV19
J: TRBJ1-1
D: TRBD1
size: .
CDR3: ASTWDRGSTEAF

V: TRBV12-3/TRBV12-4
J: TRBJ2-7
D: .
size: .
CDR3: ASSPGPYEQY

V: TRBV12-3/TRBV12-4
J: TRBJ2-7
D: .
size: once
CDR3: ASSLDFGEQY

V: TRBV9
J: TRBJ2-7
D: .
size: .
CDR3: ASSVESRGDEQY

V: TRBV5-1
J: TRBJ1-1
D: .
size: .
CDR3: ASSWNRETEAF

V: TRBV19
J: TRBJ1-5
D: TRBD1
size: .
CDR3: ASSKGQFNQPQH

V: TRBV23-1
J: TRBJ2-1
D: TRBD2
size: once
CDR3: ASSQLNLGTMYYNEQF

V: TRBV12-3/TRBV12-4
J: TRBJ1-6
D: .
size: .
CDR3: ATSGGGREVLH

V: TRBV24-1
J: TRBJ2-1
D: .
size: .
CDR3: ATSENRDGRYNEQF

V: TRBV9
J: TRBJ1-2
D: TRBD1
size: .
CDR3: ASSAGQGARGYT

V: TRBV4-2
J: TRBJ1-1
D: .
size: few
CDR3: ASSQEIRGNTEAF

V: TRBV9
J: TRBJ2-3
D: TRBD1
size: few
CDR3: ASSAGTGGTDTQY

V: TRBV10-3
J: TRBJ1-2
D: .
size: .
CDR3: AISERQGILYGYT

V: TRBV7-9
J: TRBJ1-1
D: TRBD1
size: .
CDR3: AGGQGNTEAF

V: TRBV27
J: TRBJ2-7
D: TRBD1
size: once
CDR3: ASSRNRDRGYYEQY

V: TRBV2
J: TRBJ1-1
D: TRBD1
size: few
CDR3: ASRDRENTEAF

V: TRBV19
J: TRBJ1-5
D: .
size: once
CDR3: ASSGGRGVQPQH

V: TRBV7-8
J: TRBJ2-5
D: .
size: .
CDR3: ASSPGGTQY

V: TRBV24-1
J: TRBJ2-3
D: .
size: .
CDR3: ATSDTVTDTQY

V: TRBV5-4
J: TRBJ1-2
D: TRBD1
size: .
CDR3: ASSSDRRRYGYT

V: TRBV29-1
J: TRBJ2-1
D: .
size: .
CDR3: SVQSIDEQF

V: TRBV4-3
J: TRBJ2-2
D: .
size: .
CDR3: ASSQEAGANTGELF

V: TRBV28
J: TRBJ1-2
D: .
size: .
CDR3: ASSSHREYDGYT

V: TRBV7-9
J: TRBJ2-3
D: TRBD2
size: .
CDR3: ASSSSGRVADTQY

V: TRBV2
J: TRBJ2-1
D: .
size: .
CDR3: ASSESRRREF

V: TRBV20-1
J: TRBJ1-4
D: .
size: .
CDR3: SASPGEGSWKLF

V: TRBV5-4
J: TRBJ2-3
D: .
size: .
CDR3: ASSLAGRGADTQY

V: TRBV6-5
J: TRBJ1-2
D: TRBD1
size: .
CDR3: ASRVQGISYGYT

V: TRBV4-2
J: TRBJ1-5
D: .
size: .
CDR3: ASSQGLSNQPQH

V: TRBV6-5
J: TRBJ1-1
D: .
size: once
CDR3: ASRKNTEAF

V: TRBV7-3
J: TRBJ2-4
D: .
size: .
CDR3: ASSLTPKGIQY

V: TRBV11-2
J: TRBJ1-2
D: .
size: .
CDR3: ASSLMDGLYGYT

V: TRBV27
J: TRBJ1-2
D: .
size: .
CDR3: ASSLSSSSWVEYGYT

V: TRBV12-3/TRBV12-4
J: TRBJ1-2
D: TRBD1
size: few
CDR3: ASSFGQGGGYT

V: TRBV29-1
J: TRBJ1-1
D: .
size: .
CDR3: SGVLDGLMNTEAF

V: TRBV28
J: TRBJ1-2
D: .
size: once
CDR3: ASSPPDSPTWKGYT

V: TRBV4-3
J: TRBJ2-7
D: TRBD1
size: .
CDR3: ASSQVTGGNYEQY

V: TRBV9
J: TRBJ2-1
D: .
size: .
CDR3: ASSVSGLSYNEQF

V: TRBV5-3
J: TRBJ2-1
D: .
size: .
CDR3: ARSLPGLGPENEQF

V: TRBV9
J: TRBJ2-1
D: TRBD1
size: .
CDR3: ASSVGISTGAPLNNEQF

V: TRBV19
J: TRBJ2-1
D: TRBD2
size: .
CDR3: ASSIASGSSSYNEQF

V: TRBV6-6
J: TRBJ1-2
D: .
size: .
CDR3: ASRPARYGYT